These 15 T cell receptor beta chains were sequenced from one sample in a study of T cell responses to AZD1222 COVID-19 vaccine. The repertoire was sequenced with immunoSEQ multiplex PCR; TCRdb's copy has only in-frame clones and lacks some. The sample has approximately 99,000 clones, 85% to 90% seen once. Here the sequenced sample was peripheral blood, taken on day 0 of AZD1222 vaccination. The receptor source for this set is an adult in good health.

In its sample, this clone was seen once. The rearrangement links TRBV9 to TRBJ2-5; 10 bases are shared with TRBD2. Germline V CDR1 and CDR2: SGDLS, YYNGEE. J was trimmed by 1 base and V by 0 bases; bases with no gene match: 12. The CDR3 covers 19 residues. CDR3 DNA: TGTGCCAGCAGCGTAGGAAATCTCGCCAGCGGGGGGGCCCAAGAGACCCAGTACTTC. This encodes CASSVGNLASGGAQETQYF.

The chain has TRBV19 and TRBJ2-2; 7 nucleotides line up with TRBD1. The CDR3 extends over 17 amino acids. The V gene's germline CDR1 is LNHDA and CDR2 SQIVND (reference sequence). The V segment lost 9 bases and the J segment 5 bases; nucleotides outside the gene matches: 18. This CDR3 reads CASTPSRQGVWTGELFF. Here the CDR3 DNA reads TGTGCCAGCACGCCCTCTAGGCAGGGGGTTTGGACCGGGGAGCTGTTTTTT.

The CDR3 DNA sequence: TGTGCCAGCAGCCCCGACAGTTCCTACGAGCAGTACTTC. This encodes CASSPDSSYEQYF. This sequence joins TRBV11-2 and TRBJ2-7, with a tentative D call TRBD1 (5 bases). Germline values: CDR1 SGHAT, CDR2 FQNNGV. The V gene lost 5 bases and the J gene lost 1 base, with 9 bases spanning the gap. The CDR3 totals 13 residues. Drawing the rest from reference TRBV11-2 and TRBJ2-7, the complete variable domain is EAGVAQSPRYKIIEKRQSVAFWCNPISGHATLYWYQQILGQGPKLLIQFQNNGVVDDSQLPKDRFSAERLKGVDSTLKIQPAKLEDSAVYLCASSPDSSYEQYFGPGTRLTVT.

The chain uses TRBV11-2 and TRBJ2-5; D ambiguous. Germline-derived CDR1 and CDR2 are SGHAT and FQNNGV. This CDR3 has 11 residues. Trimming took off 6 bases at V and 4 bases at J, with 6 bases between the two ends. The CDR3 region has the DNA TGTGCCAGCAGGACCGGAGAGACCCAGTACTTC. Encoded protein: CASRTGETQYF.

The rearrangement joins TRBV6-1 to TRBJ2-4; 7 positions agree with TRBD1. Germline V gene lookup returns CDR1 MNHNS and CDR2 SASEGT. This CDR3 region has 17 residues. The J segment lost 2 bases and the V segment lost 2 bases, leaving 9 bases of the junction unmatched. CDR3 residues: CASSEPGGMETKNIQYF. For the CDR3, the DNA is TGTGCCAGCAGTGAACCAGGGGGAATGGAGACCAAAAACATTCAGTACTTC.

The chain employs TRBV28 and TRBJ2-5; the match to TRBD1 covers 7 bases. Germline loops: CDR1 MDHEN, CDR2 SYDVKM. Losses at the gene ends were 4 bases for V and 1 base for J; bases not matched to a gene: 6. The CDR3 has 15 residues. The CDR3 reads CASSSRQGTQETQYF. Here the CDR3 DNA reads TGTGCCAGCAGTTCGCGACAGGGAACCCAAGAGACCCAGTACTTC.

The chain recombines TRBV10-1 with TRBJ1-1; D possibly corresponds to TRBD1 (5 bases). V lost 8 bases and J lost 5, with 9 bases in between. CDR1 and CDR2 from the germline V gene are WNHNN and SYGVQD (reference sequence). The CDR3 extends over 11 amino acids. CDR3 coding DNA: TGCGCCAGCCGCCGGGGGACTGAAGCTTTCTTT. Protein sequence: CASRRGTEAFF.

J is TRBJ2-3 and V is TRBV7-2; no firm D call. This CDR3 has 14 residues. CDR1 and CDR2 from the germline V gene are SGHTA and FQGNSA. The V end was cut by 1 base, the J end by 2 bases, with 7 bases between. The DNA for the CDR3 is TGTGCCAGCAGCTTAGGTGGTGTCACAGATACGCAGTATTTT. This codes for CASSLGGVTDTQYF.

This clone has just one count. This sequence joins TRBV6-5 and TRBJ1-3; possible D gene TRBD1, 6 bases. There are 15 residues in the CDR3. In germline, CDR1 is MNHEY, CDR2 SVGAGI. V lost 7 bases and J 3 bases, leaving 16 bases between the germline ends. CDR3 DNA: TGTGCCAGCACCCGGGGGGGGGCGATTGGAAACACCATATATTTT. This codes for CASTRGGAIGNTIYF.

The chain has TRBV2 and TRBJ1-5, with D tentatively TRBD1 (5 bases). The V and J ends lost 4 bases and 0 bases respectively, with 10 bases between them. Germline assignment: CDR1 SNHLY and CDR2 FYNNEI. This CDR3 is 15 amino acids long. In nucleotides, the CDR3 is TGTGCCAGCAGTGTGAGCAGGGATAGCAATCAGCCCCAGCATTTT. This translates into CASSVSRDSNQPQHF.

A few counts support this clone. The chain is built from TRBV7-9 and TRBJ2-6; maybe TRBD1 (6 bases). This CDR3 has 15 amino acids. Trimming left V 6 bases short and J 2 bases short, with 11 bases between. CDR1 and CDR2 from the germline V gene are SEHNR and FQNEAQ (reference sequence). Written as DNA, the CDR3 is TGTGCCAGCAGGAGTACAGGGACTGGGGCCAACGTCCTGACTTTC. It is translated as CASRSTGTGANVLTF.

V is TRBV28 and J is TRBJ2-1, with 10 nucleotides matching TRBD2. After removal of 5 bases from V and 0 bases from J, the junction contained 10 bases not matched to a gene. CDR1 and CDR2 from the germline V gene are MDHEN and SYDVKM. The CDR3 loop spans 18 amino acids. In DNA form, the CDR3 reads TGTGCCAGCAGTAGTAGCGGGGGGACTTTTAGCTCCTACAATGAGCAGTTCTTC. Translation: CASSSSGGTFSSYNEQFF.

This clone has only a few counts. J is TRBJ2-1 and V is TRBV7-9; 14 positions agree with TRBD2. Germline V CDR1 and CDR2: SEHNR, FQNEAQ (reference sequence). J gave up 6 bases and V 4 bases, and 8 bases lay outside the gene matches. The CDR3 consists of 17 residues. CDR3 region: CASSSPGLAGGINEQFF. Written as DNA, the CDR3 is TGTGCCAGCAGCTCGCCCGGACTAGCGGGGGGTATCAATGAGCAGTTCTTC.

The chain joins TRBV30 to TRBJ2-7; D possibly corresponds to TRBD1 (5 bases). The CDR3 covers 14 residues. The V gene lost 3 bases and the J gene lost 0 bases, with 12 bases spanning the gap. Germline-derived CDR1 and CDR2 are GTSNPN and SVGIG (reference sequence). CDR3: CAWSHKGPSYEQYF. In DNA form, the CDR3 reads TGTGCCTGGAGCCACAAGGGGCCCTCCTACGAGCAGTACTTC. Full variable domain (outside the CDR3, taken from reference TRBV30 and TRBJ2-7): SQTIHQWPATLVQPVGSPLSLECTVEGTSNPNLYWYRQAAGRGLQLLFYSVGIGQISSEVPQNLSASRPQDRQFILSSKKLLLSDSGFYLCAWSHKGPSYEQYFGPGTRLTVT.

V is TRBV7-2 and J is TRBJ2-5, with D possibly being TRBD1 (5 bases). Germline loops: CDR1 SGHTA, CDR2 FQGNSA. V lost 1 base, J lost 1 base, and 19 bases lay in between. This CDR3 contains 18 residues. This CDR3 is CASSLGLISGLGQETQYF. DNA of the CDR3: TGTGCCAGCAGCTTAGGTCTTATATCAGGGTTAGGCCAAGAGACCCAGTACTTC.